These T cell receptor beta chains were read from a single sample in a study of cytotoxic CD8 clonotypes in ibrutinib-treated CLL. Measured with immunoSEQ multiplex PCR; TCRdb has only the in-frame clones, and not every one. The table includes roughly 220,000 clones, around 70% detected once. The specimen comprised PBMCs, sampled after 12 months of ibrutinib treatment. These receptors all stem from a human donor with chronic lymphocytic leukemia. The CDR3 runs from the conserved cysteine through the conserved F or W. Each record gives: clone size, V gene, D gene, J gene, CDR3 protein, CDR3 DNA. The D gene is left open where the match is weak. Not every row has a clone size; where given, it reads once, few, many or a size class.

>once|TRBV5-1|TRBD2|TRBJ2-1
CASSLEVAGGPWNEQFF
TGCGCCAGCAGCCTGGAGGTAGCGGGAGGGCCTTGGAATGAGCAGTTCTTC
>once|TRBV5-1|-|TRBJ1-4
CASSPGPSNEKLFF
TGCGCCAGCAGCCCGGGACCGTCTAATGAAAAACTGTTTTTT
>once|TRBV5-1|TRBD2|TRBJ2-5
CASGEGTAQETQYF
TGCGCCAGCGGGGAGGGAACAGCCCAAGAGACCCAGTACTTC
>-|TRBV2|TRBD1|TRBJ2-7
CASSEARRQGLDEQYF
TGTGCCAGCAGTGAAGCTAGGAGACAGGGGTTGGACGAGCAGTACTTC
>-|TRBV9|-|TRBJ2-7
CASSVGGSSSYEQYF
TGTGCCAGCAGCGTAGGAGGATCTAGCTCCTACGAGCAGTACTTC
>-|TRBV9|-|TRBJ2-2
CASSPGNRGNTGELFF
TGTGCCAGCAGCCCGGGAAATCGCGGGAACACCGGGGAGCTGTTTTTT
>-|TRBV5-1|-|TRBJ2-7
CASSLAVGQSEQYF
TGCGCCAGCAGCTTGGCCGTAGGTCAGAGCGAGCAGTACTTC
>-|TRBV4-1|TRBD2|TRBJ2-1
CASSQGRGGSYNEQFF
TGCGCCAGCAGCCAAGGACGGGGGGGGTCCTACAATGAGCAGTTCTTC
>-|TRBV30|-|TRBJ1-1
CAWTPGVSWTAIMNTEAFF
TGTGCCTGGACCCCCGGGGTTTCTTGGACAGCCATTATGAACACTGAAGCTTTCTTT
>-|TRBV19|TRBD1|TRBJ1-2
CASSMVPGQGLYGYTF
TGTGCCAGTAGTATGGTCCCGGGACAGGGGCTGTATGGCTACACCTTC
>few|TRBV9|-|TRBJ1-2
CASSVNGNYGYTF
TGTGCCAGCAGCGTAAACGGAAACTATGGCTACACCTTC
>-|TRBV7-3|-|TRBJ2-5
CASSLGWTDRETQYF
TGTGCCAGCAGCTTAGGTTGGACAGACAGGGAGACCCAGTACTTC
>-|TRBV9|TRBD2|TRBJ2-3
CASSVLADSTDTQYF
TGTGCCAGCAGCGTTCTAGCGGATTCCACAGATACGCAGTATTTT
>few|TRBV5-1|TRBD1|TRBJ1-4
CASSLVPGQGGYEKLFF
TGCGCCAGCAGCTTGGTCCCGGGACAGGGGGGATATGAAAAACTGTTTTTT
>-|TRBV7-2|-|TRBJ2-5
CASSLSWVEETQYF
TGTGCCAGCAGCTTATCATGGGTGGAGGAGACCCAGTACTTC
>-|TRBV2|-|TRBJ1-4
CASRGDQAWEKLFF
TGTGCCAGCAGGGGGGATCAGGCCTGGGAAAAACTGTTTTTT
>-|TRBV29-1|-|TRBJ2-1
CSVSGKPEQFF
TGCAGCGTTAGTGGGAAACCTGAGCAGTTCTTC
>-|TRBV19|-|TRBJ1-2
CASSSTDSPGYGYTF
TGTGCCAGTAGCTCGACGGACAGCCCTGGCTATGGCTACACCTTC
>-|TRBV4-2|-|TRBJ1-2
CASSQDPQTASLYGYTF
TGTGCCAGCAGCCAAGATCCGCAGACGGCTTCGCTCTATGGCTACACCTTC
>-|TRBV7-2|-|TRBJ2-4
CASSHYSAIQYF
TGTGCCAGCAGCCATTACAGTGCCATTCAGTACTTC
>once|TRBV30|-|TRBJ1-5
CAWIPPPAGGLSNQPQHF
TGTGCCTGGATTCCCCCCCCCGCTGGGGGCCTAAGCAATCAGCCCCAGCATTTT
>few|TRBV5-1|TRBD1|TRBJ2-1
CASSPQGTGTNEQFF
TGCGCCAGCAGCCCCCAGGGGACAGGGACCAATGAGCAGTTCTTC
>-|TRBV7-2|TRBD1|TRBJ2-1
CASSPKTGSYNEQFF
TGTGCCAGCAGCCCAAAGACAGGGTCCTACAATGAGCAGTTCTTC
>-|TRBV5-1|TRBD2|TRBJ2-1
CASSRGTSADEQFF
TGCGCCAGCAGCCGCGGGACTAGCGCGGATGAGCAGTTCTTC
>-|TRBV5-1|TRBD2|TRBJ2-5
CASSRTSGGKTQYF
TGCGCCAGCAGTCGGACTAGCGGGGGGAAAACCCAGTACTTC
>-|TRBV5-1|-|TRBJ2-7
CASSYPSQEQYF
TGCGCCAGCAGCTACCCCTCACAGGAGCAGTACTTC
>few|TRBV9|-|TRBJ1-2
CASSAGPSGTPSNYGYTF
TGTGCCAGCAGCGCCGGCCCCTCCGGGACACCATCTAACTATGGCTACACCTTC
>-|TRBV2|TRBD2|TRBJ2-7
CASSEERGLKGLYF
TGTGCCAGCAGTGAAGAACGGGGACTAAAGGGTCTGTACTTC
>-|TRBV7-8|TRBD2|TRBJ2-3
CASSLDGLVHTDTQYF
TGTGCCAGCAGCTTAGACGGACTAGTCCACACAGATACGCAGTATTTT
>-|TRBV12-5|-|TRBJ2-5
CASGLSTQETQYF
TGTGCTAGTGGTTTATCGACTCAAGAGACCCAGTACTTC
>few|TRBV11-2|TRBD1|TRBJ1-5
CASSSTGRVWPQHF
TGTGCCAGCAGCTCGACAGGGAGAGTATGGCCCCAGCATTTT
>-|TRBV6-5|-|TRBJ2-1
CASSYNRGSYNEQFF
TGTGCCAGCAGTTATAACCGCGGCTCCTACAATGAGCAGTTCTTC